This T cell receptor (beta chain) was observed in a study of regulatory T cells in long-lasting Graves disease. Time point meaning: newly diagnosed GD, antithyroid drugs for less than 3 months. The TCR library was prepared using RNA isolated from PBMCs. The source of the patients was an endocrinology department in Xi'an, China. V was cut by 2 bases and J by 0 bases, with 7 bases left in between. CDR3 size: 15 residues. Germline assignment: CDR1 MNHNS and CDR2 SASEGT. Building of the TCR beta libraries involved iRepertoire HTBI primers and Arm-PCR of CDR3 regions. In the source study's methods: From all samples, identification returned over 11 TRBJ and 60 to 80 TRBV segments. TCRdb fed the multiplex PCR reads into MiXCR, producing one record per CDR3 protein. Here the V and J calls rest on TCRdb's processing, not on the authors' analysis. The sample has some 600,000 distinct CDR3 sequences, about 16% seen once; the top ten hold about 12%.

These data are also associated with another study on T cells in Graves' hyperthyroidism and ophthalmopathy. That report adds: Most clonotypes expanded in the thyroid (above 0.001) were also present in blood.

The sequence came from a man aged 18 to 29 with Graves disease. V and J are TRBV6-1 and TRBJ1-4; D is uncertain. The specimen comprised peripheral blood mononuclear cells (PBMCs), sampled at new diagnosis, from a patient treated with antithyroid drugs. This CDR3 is CASSERITTNEKLFF. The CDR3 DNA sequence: TGTGCCAGCAGTGAAAGAATCACAACTAATGAAAAACTGTTTTTT.